The 28 T cell receptor beta chains below were found in one sample sequenced in a study of blood T cells in healthy people across ages. A sample-barcoded 5' primer and a J-beta primer mix were used in a second PCR of roughly 7 to 11 cycles. TCRdb re-analysed the 5' RACE reads in MiXCR, keeping a single row per CDR3 protein. The repertoire holds approximately 600,000 distinct CDR3 sequences, with 58% as singletons. The sequenced material came from blood. These TCRs come from a man between 60 and 75 years old in good health.

This chain uses TRBV5-1 with TRBJ2-4, with 12 nucleotides matching TRBD1. With V trimmed by 6 bases and J by 7 bases, 17 bases remained unmatched. Germline lookup yields CDR1 SGHRS and CDR2 YFSETQ. The CDR3 sequence is 18 residues long. The CDR3 sequence is CASKGNEWDRGRENIQYF. The CDR3 nucleotides are TGCGCCAGCAAGGGGAATGAGTGGGACAGGGGGCGCGAGAACATTCAGTACTTC.

Only one count was recorded for this clonotype. V is TRBV20-1 and J is TRBJ2-5; the match to TRBD2 covers 9 bases. CDR1 is DFQATT and CDR2 is SNEGSKA in the germline V gene (reference sequence). The CDR3 extends over 16 amino acids. J lost 4 bases, V lost 6 bases, and 15 bases had no gene match. CDR3 nucleotides: TGCAGTGCCCTCGAGGATTCTAGCGGGGTTTTAGAGACCCAGTACTTC. Its translation: CSALEDSSGVLETQYF.

The V call is TRBV4-2, the J call TRBJ1-6, with D hard to call. Trimming stripped 4 bases from V and 0 bases from J, with 10 bases between. The germline V gene encodes CDR1 LGHNA and CDR2 YNFKEQ. The CDR3 is 16 residues long. The CDR3 DNA is TGTGCCAGCAGCCCTCAAGTGAGCTCCTATAATTCACCCCTCCACTTT. It is translated as CASSPQVSSYNSPLHF.

The chain links TRBV3-1 to TRBJ2-1; TRBD1 or TRBD2 may be the D gene (5 bases each). Germline lookup yields CDR1 LGHDT and CDR2 YNNKEL (reference sequence). The CDR3 is 13 residues long. The ends were cut back, 1 base at V and 7 bases at J, with 8 bases in the middle. As DNA, the CDR3 is TGTGCCAGCAGCCAAGTCGAGGGGAATGAGCAGTTCTTC. As protein: CASSQVEGNEQFF.

The chain has TRBV11-2 and TRBJ1-6, with TRBD1 identical over 9 bases. This CDR3 has 14 residues. V lost 1 base, J lost 14 bases, and 6 bases stayed unmatched. Germline V gives CDR1 SGHAT, CDR2 FQNNGV. The CDR3 spells CASSLGTGVKSLHF. CDR3 DNA: TGTGCCAGCAGCTTAGGGACAGGGGTCAAGTCCCTCCACTTT.

This sequence joins TRBV4-1 and TRBJ1-1, with 7 bases identical to TRBD1. Trimming removed 1 base from V and 7 bases from J; junction bases left unmatched: 6. The CDR3 has 14 residues. Germline CDR1 and CDR2: MGHRA and YSYEKL. This CDR3 reads CASSQAGTVVEAFF. CDR3 nucleotides: TGCGCCAGCAGCCAAGCCGGGACAGTGGTTGAAGCTTTCTTT.

This clonotype was picked up one time. This chain links TRBV7-2 with TRBJ1-1; D not certain. Germline CDR1 is SGHTA and CDR2 is FQGNSA. Deletions cut 5 bases from V and 1 base from J, with 17 bases between. The CDR3 is made up of 16 amino acids. The CDR3, as DNA: TGTGCCAGCAGCCTACCTCGCGGAGAATCGAACACTGAAGCTTTCTTT. Its protein product is CASSLPRGESNTEAFF. Complete variable domain (other parts from reference TRBV7-2 and TRBJ1-1): GAGVSQSPSNKVTEKGKDVELRCDPISGHTALYWYRQSLGQGLEFLIYFQGNSAPDKSGLPSDRFSAERTGGSVSTLTIQRTQQEDSAVYLCASSLPRGESNTEAFFGQGTRLTVV.

This rearrangement joins TRBV18 to TRBJ1-2; D remains ambiguous. This CDR3 region has 15 residues. With 3 bases removed from V and 7 bases from J, the gap between germline ends came to 18 bases. Germline V lookup: CDR1 KGHSH, CDR2 LQKENI. CDR3 protein: CASSPQGLEDGGYTF. The CDR3 bases are TGTGCCAGCTCACCCCAAGGGCTCGAAGACGGTGGCTACACCTTC.

This clonotype was seen a handful of times. The chain links TRBV6-1 to TRBJ2-1; D is ambiguous. The CDR3 covers 23 residues. Germline V gene sequence: CDR1 MNHNS, CDR2 SASEGT. Trimming pared 2 bases from V and 4 bases from J, leaving 36 bases between. CDR3 coding DNA: TGTGCCAGCAGTGAAAGGTTCGTCCCACTCGGGTGGGTTTTTAGGGCACGGTACAATGAGCAGTTCTTC. It codes for CASSERFVPLGWVFRARYNEQFF.

The V and J genes are TRBV18 and TRBJ2-1; 7 nucleotides line up with TRBD2. Unmatched junction bases numbered 4, after V lost 0 bases and J lost 8 bases. The CDR3 has 14 amino acids. Germline values: CDR1 KGHSH, CDR2 LQKENI. Written as DNA, the CDR3 is TGTGCCAGCTCACCACCGGGGAGGGTCGATGAGCAGTTCTTC. Its translation: CASSPPGRVDEQFF. The whole variable domain, filled in from reference TRBV18 and TRBJ2-1, reads NAGVMQNPRHLVRRRGQEARLRCSPMKGHSHVYWYRQLPEEGLKFMVYLQKENIIDESGMPKERFSAEFPKEGPSILRIQQVVRGDSAAYFCASSPPGRVDEQFFGPGTRLTVL.

This clonotype was counted at least ten times. The V call is TRBV7-9, the J call TRBJ1-4, with 10 bases identical to TRBD1. The length of the CDR3 is 17 residues. Germline V CDR1 and CDR2: SEHNR, FQNEAQ (reference sequence). Trimming cost V 0 bases and J 7 bases; bases outside gene matches: 8. CDR3 nucleotide sequence: TGTGCCAGCAGCTTAGCCCGACAGGGGGCAGGGAGTGAAAAACTGTTTTTT. Protein sequence: CASSLARQGAGSEKLFF.

This clonotype was observed a handful of times. The J gene is TRBJ2-1, the V gene TRBV6-5; the D is unclear. Germline V gene lookup returns CDR1 MNHEY and CDR2 SVGAGI. V shed 3 bases and J shed 8 bases, with 5 bases lying between them. This CDR3 has 11 amino acids. For the CDR3, the DNA is TGTGCCAGCAGTTATAGGGATGAGCAGTTCTTC. Its protein is CASSYRDEQFF.

The table lists this clonotype with a count of one. V and J are TRBV6-2 or TRBV6-3 and TRBJ2-7, with TRBD1 identical over 8 bases. The CDR3 loop spans 16 amino acids. The V and J ends lost 5 bases and 1 base, in that order; junction bases with no gene match: 10. Germline CDR1 is MNHEY and CDR2 is SVGEGT. DNA for the CDR3: TGTGCCAGCAGTCCCAGGACAGGGAGCTTATCCTACGAGCAGTACTTC. It is translated as CASSPRTGSLSYEQYF.

This clonotype was observed a few times. The chain recombines TRBV5-1 with TRBJ2-3; TRBD2 agrees at 7 bases. This CDR3 region has 15 residues. With 4 bases clipped from V and 4 bases from J, the junction kept 9 bases outside the gene matches. Germline values: CDR1 SGHRS, CDR2 YFSETQ. Here the CDR3 reads CASSPGLSGADTQYF. In DNA, the CDR3 is TGCGCCAGCAGCCCGGGACTATCCGGCGCAGATACGCAGTATTTT.

The J gene is TRBJ2-5, the V gene TRBV9, with D perhaps TRBD1 (5 bases). The J call may not be correct, given that the DNA end is closer to TRBJ2-7. From germline, CDR1 is SGDLS and CDR2 YYNGEE. CDR3 length: 15 residues. CDR3 DNA sequence: TGTGCCAGCAGCGTGGGTGGACAAATGGGCTACGAGCAGTACTTC. Amino acids: CASSVGGQMGYEQYF.

CDR3 protein: CSALRTSGAKETQYF. DNA of the CDR3: TGCAGTGCTCTACGGACTAGCGGGGCGAAAGAGACCCAGTACTTC. The chain is built from TRBV20-1 and TRBJ2-7, with 12 positions matching TRBD2. The DNA end is a closer match to TRBJ2-5, so the J assignment may be wrong. Germline values: CDR1 DFQATT, CDR2 SNEGSKA (reference sequence). The CDR3 loop spans 15 amino acids.

The V and J genes are TRBV20-1 and TRBJ1-2, with D unclear. The CDR3 runs 13 residues. Germline V gene sequence: CDR1 DFQATT, CDR2 SNEGSKA (reference sequence). The V end was cut by 5 bases, the J end by 0 bases, with 10 bases between. CDR3 residues: CSAPLRANYGYTF. CDR3 sequence (DNA): TGCAGTGCTCCCCTGAGAGCTAACTATGGCTACACCTTC.

The chain is built from TRBV7-9 and TRBJ2-5; TRBD2 matches at 10 bases. The length of the CDR3 is 18 residues. The V and J ends lost 5 bases and 2 bases, in that order; junction bases with no gene match: 14. CDR1 is SEHNR and CDR2 is FQNEAQ in the germline V gene (reference sequence). CDR3 protein: CASSASEGLAEKQETQYF. The CDR3 region has the DNA TGTGCCAGCAGCGCGAGCGAAGGACTAGCGGAAAAACAAGAGACCCAGTACTTC. Full variable domain (remainder filled in from reference TRBV7-9 and TRBJ2-5): DTGVSQNPRHKITKRGQNVTFRCDPISEHNRLYWYRQTLGQGPEFLTYFQNEAQLEKSRLLSDRFSAERPKGSFSTLEIQRTEQGDSAMYLCASSASEGLAEKQETQYFGPGTRLLVL.

This clonotype has more than one count but fewer than ten. The CDR3 protein is CASSYQNSDGDTQYF. In nucleotides, the CDR3 is TGTGCCAGCAGTTATCAGAACAGCGATGGAGATACGCAGTATTTT. The chain combines TRBV6-5 with TRBJ2-3; D unclear. This CDR3 is 15 amino acids long. Germline V gene lookup returns CDR1 MNHEY and CDR2 SVGAGI. V was pared by 3 bases and J by 5 bases, with 15 bases between.

The rearrangement uses TRBV5-5 and TRBJ2-1; weak D call: TRBD2 (6 bases). This CDR3 is built from 14 residues. The germline V and J ends were trimmed by 1 base and 7 bases, with 12 bases remaining between them. Germline V gene data show CDR1 as SGHKS and CDR2 as YYEKEE (reference sequence). CDR3 coding DNA: TGTGCCAGCAGCTTGCGGATGGAGGGGAATGAGCAGTTCTTC. It codes for CASSLRMEGNEQFF.

This rearrangement joins TRBV12-3 or TRBV12-4 to TRBJ2-1, with D possibly matching TRBD2 (6 bases). V dropped 3 bases and J dropped 10 bases, with 19 bases sitting between them. The CDR3 sequence is 15 residues long. CDR3 loop: CASSLTGGLLREQFF. The CDR3 DNA reads TGTGCCAGCAGTTTGACCGGGGGACTCCTTAGGGAGCAGTTCTTC.

The J gene is TRBJ2-5, the V gene TRBV5-1; no definite D call. Germline V gene data show CDR1 as SGHRS and CDR2 as YFSETQ. Trimming removed 0 bases at V and 1 base at J, with 7 bases between. The CDR3 totals 14 residues. The CDR3 DNA reads TGCGCCAGCAGCTTGGCCGTAACCCAAGAGACCCAGTACTTC. It translates to CASSLAVTQETQYF.

This sequence joins TRBV2 and TRBJ2-3, with D perhaps matching TRBD2 (5 bases). V was cut by 4 bases and J by 1 base, with 9 bases left in between. This CDR3 comprises 14 residues. Germline-derived CDR1 and CDR2 are SNHLY and FYNNEI. The CDR3 is CASSGGIGTDTQYF. CDR3 coding DNA: TGTGCCAGCAGTGGAGGGATAGGCACAGATACGCAGTATTTT.

This clonotype was counted between two and nine times. It may be a read error: a sequence one base away is much more abundant. The chain links TRBV2 to TRBJ2-1, with D tentatively TRBD2 (6 bases). Germline CDR1 and CDR2: SNHLY and FYNNEI. This CDR3 region has 12 residues. V shed 6 bases and J shed 10 bases, with 13 bases lying between them. The CDR3 DNA reads TGTGCCAGCAGGGGGTCTAGCGACGAGCAGTTCTTC. Encoded protein: CASRGSSDEQFF.

The rearrangement uses TRBV27 and TRBJ1-2; D may be TRBD1 (6 bases). Germline V gene data show CDR1 as MNHEY and CDR2 as SMNVEV (reference sequence). The CDR3 spans 13 residues. With 6 bases removed from V and 8 bases from J, the gap between germline ends came to 16 bases. CDR3 coding DNA: TGTGCCAGCAGCACGGTAGGAGGGGGGGGCTACACCTTC. Amino acid sequence: CASSTVGGGGYTF.

This clonotype was seen many times. This chain joins TRBV28 and TRBJ2-5; no reliable D call. The CDR3 length is 14 residues. CDR1 MDHEN and CDR2 SYDVKM come from the germline V gene. Trimming removed 1 base from V and 5 bases from J, with 11 bases in between. This chain's CDR3 is CASSLSLPSETQYF. In DNA, the CDR3 is TGTGCCAGCAGTTTATCCCTGCCGAGCGAGACCCAGTACTTC.

In this sample, this clonotype turned up a few times. The chain has TRBV5-6 and TRBJ2-6; D is uncertain. V lost 3 bases, J lost 2 bases, and 6 bases lay in between. The germline V gene has CDR1 SGHDT and CDR2 YYEEEE. The CDR3 sequence is 14 residues long. This chain's CDR3 is CASSSIAGANVLTF. CDR3 DNA: TGTGCCAGCAGCTCGATAGCTGGGGCCAACGTCCTGACTTTC. Looking up the rest from reference TRBV5-6 and TRBJ2-6 gives the full variable domain: DAGVTQSPTHLIKTRGQQVTLRCSPKSGHDTVSWYQQALGQGPQFIFQYYEEEERQRGNFPDRFSGHQFPNYSSELNVNALLLGDSALYLCASSSIAGANVLTFGAGSRLTVL.

V gene TRBV7-8 combines with J gene TRBJ1-5, with a tentative D call TRBD1 (5 bases). CDR3 length equals 12 residues. The V gene's germline CDR1 is SGHVS and CDR2 FQNEAQ. The germline V and J ends were trimmed by 3 bases and 9 bases, with 9 bases remaining between them. CDR3 DNA sequence: TGTGCCAGCAGCTTGACCCAGGGGCCCCAGCATTTT. Protein: CASSLTQGPQHF.